Each of the 20 T cell receptor beta chains below was sequenced from the same sample in a study of technical replicates of blood from a handful of donors. Here immunoSEQ multiplex PCR was the method, and the copy in TCRdb shows in-frame clones only, minus some. The repertoire holds around 62,000 clones, with roughly 98% as singletons. Sequencing was done on a sample of T cells isolated from PBMCs. These receptors originate from a human donor in good health.

The J gene is TRBJ2-1, the V gene TRBV6-6; weak D call: TRBD2 (6 bases). The V gene lost 6 bases and the J gene lost 3 bases, with 12 bases spanning the gap. The CDR3 contains 14 residues. The germline CDR1 and CDR2 sequences are MNHNY and SVGAGI (reference sequence). The DNA for the CDR3 is TGTGCCAGCAGCCTCAGCGGGCACTACAATGAGCAGTTCTTC. It encodes CASSLSGHYNEQFF.

The chain uses TRBV5-1 and TRBJ1-6; D might be TRBD1 (6 bases). Looked up from germline, CDR1 is SGHRS and CDR2 is YFSETQ. Trimming removed 2 bases at V and 6 bases at J, with 21 bases between. This CDR3 has 18 residues. The CDR3 DNA sequence: TGCGCCAGCAGCTTACGAGACTTCGACAGGAGTGGTAATTCACCCCTCCACTTT. Translated, it gives CASSLRDFDRSGNSPLHF.

The genes are TRBV4-1 and TRBJ2-2; 12 bases align to TRBD2. This CDR3 spans 20 amino acids. Germline trimming cut 1 base from V and 4 bases from J; bases unmatched to any gene: 13. The germline CDR1 and CDR2 sequences are MGHRA and YSYEKL. The CDR3 DNA is TGCGCCAGCAGCCAAGTATGGGGCCTAGCGGGAGGGCCGAGCACCGGGGAGCTGTTTTTT. Its protein is CASSQVWGLAGGPSTGELFF.

This chain joins TRBV5-4 and TRBJ2-5; D is possibly TRBD2 (5 bases). The V gene lost 6 bases and the J gene lost 4 bases, with 19 bases spanning the gap. The germline gives CDR1 SGHNT, CDR2 YYREEE (reference sequence). The length of the CDR3 is 15 residues. CDR3 loop: CASTSSGPMGETQYF. CDR3 DNA sequence: TGTGCCAGCACCTCCAGCGGACCGATGGGAGAGACCCAGTACTTC.

CDR3 DNA: TGTGCCAGCAGCGTAGAGGGGGGGCGAGGTGAAGCTTTCTTT. As protein: CASSVEGGRGEAFF. This chain connects TRBV9 to TRBJ1-1; maybe TRBD1 (6 bases). V was shortened by 0 bases and J by 7 bases, with 13 bases between the two germline ends. Germline CDR1 is SGDLS and CDR2 is YYNGEE. The length of the CDR3 is 14 residues.

The gene calls are TRBV27 and TRBJ1-2, with 11 positions matching TRBD1. The CDR3 length is 15 residues. Germline loops: CDR1 MNHEY, CDR2 SMNVEV (reference sequence). V gave up 1 base and J gave up 8 bases; unmatched junction bases: 6. The CDR3: CASSLYGTGGSGYTF. CDR3 nucleotides: TGTGCCAGCAGTTTATATGGGACAGGGGGGAGCGGCTACACCTTC.

V usage is TRBV4-2 and J usage is TRBJ2-7; 8 nucleotides line up with TRBD2. The V and J ends lost 0 bases and 9 bases, in that order; junction bases with no gene match: 10. The CDR3 extends over 15 amino acids. Germline assignment: CDR1 LGHNA and CDR2 YNFKEQ. The CDR3 sequence: CASSQDSGRGNGQYF. CDR3 sequence (DNA): TGTGCCAGCAGCCAAGACTCCGGGAGGGGGAACGGGCAGTACTTC.

This chain joins TRBV5-6 and TRBJ2-5; 15 positions match TRBD2. Germline V CDR1 and CDR2: SGHDT, YYEEEE. The ends lost 4 bases at V and 6 bases at J; junction bases unmatched: 4. There are 15 residues in the CDR3. CDR3 amino acids: CASSEGLAGGKTQYF. CDR3 nucleotide sequence: TGTGCCAGCAGCGAGGGACTAGCGGGAGGAAAGACCCAGTACTTC.

The chain couples TRBV2 to TRBJ1-5; no clear D. The CDR3 sequence is 13 residues long. Trimming removed 7 bases from V and 0 bases from J, with 7 bases in between. In germline, CDR1 is SNHLY, CDR2 FYNNEI. CDR3 region: CASNGNSNQPQHF. In DNA, the CDR3 is TGTGCCAGCAACGGGAATAGCAATCAGCCCCAGCATTTT.

The CDR3 protein is CASSYGPGVAYNEQFF. CDR3 bases: TGTGCCAGCAGTTACGGCCCCGGGGTGGCGTACAATGAGCAGTTCTTC. V is TRBV6-5 and J is TRBJ2-1; tentative D call: TRBD2 (5 bases). Trimming stripped 2 bases from V and 4 bases from J, with 15 bases between. The CDR3 length is 16 residues. Germline V CDR1 and CDR2: MNHEY, SVGAGI.

The chain employs TRBV28 and TRBJ1-3; D is unresolved. This CDR3 contains 15 residues. CDR1 and CDR2 from the germline V gene are MDHEN and SYDVKM. The ends were cut back, 6 bases at V and 1 base at J, with 13 bases in the middle. CDR3 residues: CASSLTVGSGNTIYF. The DNA of the CDR3 is TGTGCCAGCAGCCTTACAGTGGGTTCTGGAAACACCATATATTTT.

The chain recombines TRBV7-3 with TRBJ1-2, with D hard to call. Per the germline V gene, CDR1 is SGHTA and CDR2 is FQGTGA. Trimming removed 5 bases at V and 8 bases at J, with 15 bases between. CDR3 length: 13 amino acids. CDR3: CASSPNSGFGYTF. CDR3 bases: TGTGCCAGCAGCCCAAACTCAGGTTTCGGCTACACCTTC.

The chain has TRBV5-1 and TRBJ2-7; 8 bases map to TRBD1. Trimming at V came to 3 bases and at J to 3 bases, leaving 8 bases not matched to a gene. Per germline, CDR1 SGHRS and CDR2 YFSETQ. This CDR3 has 15 residues. CDR3 sequence: CASSSGPGQDYEQYF. CDR3 coding DNA: TGCGCCAGCAGCTCCGGACCGGGACAGGACTACGAGCAGTACTTC.

The chain employs TRBV4-2 and TRBJ2-6; D perhaps matches TRBD2 (6 bases). Trimming took 0 bases from V and 1 from J, leaving 16 bases between them. Germline V gives CDR1 LGHNA, CDR2 YNFKEQ. The CDR3 extends over 19 amino acids. The CDR3 region is CASSQEGGPLSSGANVLTF. CDR3 nucleotide sequence: TGTGCCAGCAGCCAAGAGGGAGGACCTCTCTCATCTGGGGCCAACGTCCTGACTTTC.

This clone was seen only once. V gene TRBV13 combines with J gene TRBJ2-1; 7 nucleotides match TRBD2. Per germline, CDR1 PRHDT and CDR2 FYEKMQ (reference sequence). The V and J ends lost 5 bases and 4 bases, in that order; junction bases with no gene match: 8. The CDR3 extends over 15 amino acids. The CDR3 nucleotides read TGTGCCAGCAGCCCGAGCGGGGTGGAGTACAATGAGCAGTTCTTC. Translation gives CASSPSGVEYNEQFF.

This sequence joins TRBV4-2 and TRBJ2-2; TRBD2 matches 8 bases. This CDR3 has 16 residues. CDR1 LGHNA and CDR2 YNFKEQ come from the germline V gene. With 6 bases clipped from V and 2 bases from J, the junction kept 8 bases outside the gene matches. The CDR3 spells CASRVDAGGNTGELFF. CDR3 coding DNA: TGTGCCAGCAGAGTTGATGCGGGGGGTAACACCGGGGAGCTGTTTTTT.

The V gene is TRBV19, the J gene TRBJ1-1; weak D call: TRBD1 (5 bases). The CDR3 is 15 amino acids. V was clipped by 6 bases and J by 0 bases, with 14 bases between them. Germline lookup yields CDR1 LNHDA and CDR2 SQIVND (reference sequence). The CDR3 DNA reads as TGTGCCAGTAGATACGAGACAGTCATGAACACTGAAGCTTTCTTT. This codes for CASRYETVMNTEAFF.

The J gene is TRBJ1-5, the V gene TRBV6-5; 7 bases map to TRBD1. In germline, CDR1 is MNHEY, CDR2 SVGAGI. Losses at the gene ends were 7 bases for V and 5 bases for J; bases not matched to a gene: 2. This CDR3 has 12 amino acids. The CDR3 loop is CASTTGDQPQHF. The CDR3 nucleotides read TGTGCCAGCACCACAGGGGATCAGCCCCAGCATTTT.

The chain links TRBV28 to TRBJ1-1; D unclear. The germline gives CDR1 MDHEN, CDR2 SYDVKM. V dropped 3 bases and J dropped 0 bases, with 14 bases sitting between them. The CDR3 has 16 amino acids. CDR3 residues: CASSFYATVLNTEAFF. Here the CDR3 DNA reads TGTGCCAGCAGTTTCTACGCTACGGTACTGAACACTGAAGCTTTCTTT.

This chain uses TRBV5-1 with TRBJ2-1, with D unresolved. The V and J ends lost 0 bases and 7 bases respectively, with 8 bases between them. CDR1 and CDR2 (germline): SGHRS, YFSETQ. The CDR3 is 13 residues long. Written as DNA, the CDR3 is TGCGCCAGCAGCTTGGTTTCGGGTAATGAGCAGTTCTTC. As protein: CASSLVSGNEQFF. Supplemented by reference TRBV5-1 and TRBJ2-1, the full variable domain reads KAGVTQTPRYLIKTRGQQVTLSCSPISGHRSVSWYQQTPGQGLQFLFEYFSETQRNKGNFPGRFSGRQFSNSRSEMNVSTLELGDSALYLCASSLVSGNEQFFGPGTRLTVL.